The 30 T cell receptor beta chains in this list originate from one sample, sequenced in a study of blood T cell repertoires in COVID-19. Sequenced by immunoSEQ multiplex PCR; TCRdb stores in-frame clones only, minus some. Of around 250,000 clones listed, around 89% are singletons. The specimen sequenced was PBMCs or T cells enriched from blood (not recorded which). These receptors originate from a woman in her twenties or thirties who had recovered from COVID-19.

The rearrangement uses TRBV2 and TRBJ1-2, with D tentatively TRBD1 (5 bases). V was trimmed by 5 bases and J by 3 bases, leaving 22 bases between them. CDR1 and CDR2 from the germline V gene are SNHLY and FYNNEI. The CDR3 has 17 amino acids. CDR3 in DNA: TGTGCCAGCAGTTCACCCACAGGAGGGTGGCCGGACTATGGCTACACCTTC. The encoded protein is CASSSPTGGWPDYGYTF.

For the CDR3, the DNA is TGTGCCAGCAGTTTAGGGACTACCTCCTACGAGCAGTACTTC. This gives the protein CASSLGTTSYEQYF. The J gene is TRBJ2-7, the V gene TRBV27, with 7 bases matching TRBD2. Looked up from germline, CDR1 is MNHEY and CDR2 is SMNVEV (reference sequence). With 2 bases clipped from V and 0 bases from J, the junction kept 1 base outside the gene matches. CDR3 length: 14 residues.

The chain combines TRBV4-2 with TRBJ1-2; the D gene is possibly TRBD1 (5 bases). The CDR3 covers 16 residues. CDR1 is LGHNA, CDR2 YNFKEQ, per germline. Between the trimmed V and J ends, which lost 1 base and 4 bases, there was a span of 16 bases. The CDR3 bases are TGTGCCAGCAGCCAAGCTGTTGGGACTGACTCCTATGGCTACACCTTC. Protein sequence: CASSQAVGTDSYGYTF.

The V gene is TRBV18, the J gene TRBJ2-1; 10 nucleotides match TRBD1. Germline V lookup: CDR1 KGHSH, CDR2 LQKENI. CDR3 length: 14 amino acids. The V gene end was trimmed by 3 bases and the J gene end by 9 bases; junction bases not matched to a gene: 5. CDR3 residues: CASSPGQGRIEQFF. DNA for the CDR3: TGTGCCAGCTCACCGGGACAGGGGAGAATTGAGCAGTTCTTC.

The chain carries TRBV7-2 and TRBJ2-3, with D perhaps TRBD2 (6 bases). This CDR3 is built from 12 residues. Germline CDR1 reads SGHTA; CDR2 reads FQGNSA. V lost 6 bases and J 4 bases, leaving 8 bases between the germline ends. The CDR3 region has the DNA TGTGCCAGCAGATCGGGAGCAGATACGCAGTATTTT. Its translation: CASRSGADTQYF.

This chain uses TRBV28 with TRBJ1-5, with TRBD1 as a possible D gene (5 bases). V lost 6 bases and J lost 0, with 12 bases in between. Germline V gene sequence: CDR1 MDHEN, CDR2 SYDVKM. The CDR3 length is 15 residues. In nucleotides, the CDR3 is TGTGCCAGCAGAATCTCAGGGATTAGCAATCAGCCCCAGCATTTT. It is translated as CASRISGISNQPQHF.

The chain carries TRBV30 and TRBJ1-1; D is unclear. Trimming shortened V by 4 bases and J by 7 bases, and 31 bases separated the two germline ends. This CDR3 has 18 amino acids. Germline V gene data show CDR1 as GTSNPN and CDR2 as SVGIG (reference sequence). For the CDR3, the DNA is TGTGCCTGGACTCGGACCGGCGTTAGACTCTCGGGCCGGGGTGAAGCTTTCTTT. Translated: CAWTRTGVRLSGRGEAFF. The full variable domain, its missing parts supplied by reference TRBV30 and TRBJ1-1, is SQTIHQWPATLVQPVGSPLSLECTVEGTSNPNLYWYRQAAGRGLQLLFYSVGIGQISSEVPQNLSASRPQDRQFILSSKKLLLSDSGFYLCAWTRTGVRLSGRGEAFFGQGTRLTVV.

This clone appeared a single time. V usage is TRBV28 and J usage is TRBJ1-3; maybe TRBD1 (5 bases). V gave up 10 bases and J gave up 0 bases, with 10 bases separating them. The CDR3 spans 13 residues. The germline V gene has CDR1 MDHEN and CDR2 SYDVKM. CDR3 bases: TGTGCCACCAGCGACAGCTCTGGAAACACCATATATTTT. Residues: CATSDSSGNTIYF. Based on the CDR3 plus reference TRBV28 and TRBJ1-3, the full variable domain is DVKVTQSSRYLVKRTGEKVFLECVQDMDHENMFWYRQDPGLGLRLIYFSYDVKMKEKGDIPEGYSVSREKKERFSLILESASTNQTSMYLCATSDSSGNTIYFGEGSWLTVV.

The genes are TRBV19 and TRBJ2-1; possibly TRBD2 for D (7 bases). The CDR3 totals 13 residues. The V end was cut by 6 bases, the J end by 5 bases, with 11 bases between. Germline V lookup: CDR1 LNHDA, CDR2 SQIVND (reference sequence). The CDR3, as DNA: TGTGCCAGTAGAAAAGGGGGGGACAATGAGCAGTTCTTC. Translated: CASRKGGDNEQFF. The full variable domain, rest sourced from reference TRBV19 and TRBJ2-1, is DGGITQSPKYLFRKEGQNVTLSCEQNLNHDAMYWYRQDPGQGLRLIYYSQIVNDFQKGDIAEGYSVSREKKESFPLTVTSAQKNPTAFYLCASRKGGDNEQFFGPGTRLTVL.

The chain links TRBV28 to TRBJ1-5; TRBD1 might be the D (5 bases). Germline CDR1 and CDR2: MDHEN and SYDVKM. The CDR3 sequence is 14 residues long. Trimming shortened V by 2 bases and J by 5 bases, and 10 bases separated the two germline ends. The CDR3 nucleotides are TGTGCCAGCAGTTTAGCAGGGAGGGATCAGCCCCAGCATTTT. Protein: CASSLAGRDQPQHF.

DNA for the CDR3: TGTGCCAGCAGCTTCGCTAAGACCCAGTACTTC. It specifies CASSFAKTQYF. This chain uses TRBV7-3 with TRBJ2-5; no clear D. Germline V gene lookup returns CDR1 SGHTA and CDR2 FQGTGA. The V end lost 3 bases, the J end lost 6 bases, and 5 bases lay between the germline ends. This CDR3 comprises 11 residues.

This chain links TRBV7-9 with TRBJ2-7; no definite D call. The CDR3 sequence is 13 residues long. Germline lookup yields CDR1 SEHNR and CDR2 FQNEAQ (reference sequence). V dropped 2 bases and J dropped 9 bases, with 14 bases sitting between them. The CDR3 coding sequence is TGTGCCAGCAGCTTATATTCCATCTTCGGGCAGTACTTC. Its protein is CASSLYSIFGQYF.

The genes are TRBV25-1 and TRBJ1-2; D uncertain. The V end lost 3 bases, the J end lost 4 bases, and 9 bases lay between the germline ends. Germline V gene lookup returns CDR1 MGHDK and CDR2 SYGVNS. CDR3 size: 13 residues. CDR3 DNA sequence: TGTGCCAGCAGTGACGACACGTTCTATGGCTACACCTTC. Translated, it gives CASSDDTFYGYTF.

V gene TRBV5-1 combines with J gene TRBJ2-3; TRBD2 matches at 11 bases. This CDR3 comprises 19 residues. CDR1 is SGHRS, CDR2 YFSETQ, per germline. V gave up 7 bases and J gave up 2 bases; unmatched junction bases: 18. The CDR3 DNA reads as TGCGCCAGCTCGGTCTCCCCGGGACTAGCGGCCATAGTCACAGATACGCAGTATTTT. Amino acids: CASSVSPGLAAIVTDTQYF.

This clone appeared a few times. This chain joins TRBV7-8 and TRBJ1-5, with D possibly being TRBD1 (6 bases). The germline V gene encodes CDR1 SGHVS and CDR2 FQNEAQ. V lost 9 bases, J lost 5 bases, and 14 bases lay in between. The CDR3 runs 13 residues. The CDR3 DNA reads TGTGCCAGTGACCAGGGGATCTATCAGCCCCAGCATTTT. Protein: CASDQGIYQPQHF.

The CDR3 DNA sequence: TGTGCCAGCAGCTTAGGGGCTAGCGATATTTACGAGCAGTACTTC. This encodes CASSLGASDIYEQYF. The chain carries TRBV7-9 and TRBJ2-7; D perhaps matches TRBD2 (6 bases). V gave up 1 base and J gave up 4 bases, with 14 bases separating them. CDR1 and CDR2 from the germline V gene are SEHNR and FQNEAQ (reference sequence). The CDR3 length is 15 residues.

The chain links TRBV7-9 to TRBJ2-7; maybe TRBD1 (6 bases). The length of the CDR3 is 14 residues. Trimming pared 4 bases from V and 5 bases from J, leaving 15 bases between. Germline V gives CDR1 SEHNR, CDR2 FQNEAQ (reference sequence). The DNA of the CDR3 is TGTGCCAGCAGCTCCCAAGACAGGTATAACGAGCAGTACTTC. This gives the protein CASSSQDRYNEQYF.

The V call is TRBV28, the J call TRBJ2-1; 10 bases align to TRBD1. Unmatched junction bases numbered 15, after V lost 8 bases and J lost 8 bases. The CDR3 length is 16 residues. Per the germline V gene, CDR1 is MDHEN and CDR2 is SYDVKM. The CDR3 loop is CASRVPLGDRGDEQFF. Written as DNA, the CDR3 is TGTGCCAGCCGAGTACCTCTAGGGGACAGGGGAGATGAGCAGTTCTTC.

The chain recombines TRBV7-8 with TRBJ1-2; 7 bases agree with TRBD1. Germline V gives CDR1 SGHVS, CDR2 FQNEAQ. The CDR3 consists of 13 residues. After removal of 5 bases from V and 8 bases from J, the junction contained 8 bases not matched to a gene. As DNA, the CDR3 is TGTGCCAGCAGCCTCAGGGGGGAGCGAGGCTACACCTTC. This codes for CASSLRGERGYTF.

The genes are TRBV27 and TRBJ1-2; 7 bases line up with TRBD1. V dropped 3 bases and J dropped 4; count of bases not matched to a gene: 8. In germline, CDR1 is MNHEY, CDR2 SMNVEV (reference sequence). CDR3 length equals 15 residues. The CDR3 sequence: CASSFSPTGPYGYTF. The CDR3 nucleotides are TGTGCCAGCAGTTTTTCCCCGACAGGGCCCTATGGCTACACCTTC.

The chain has TRBV19 and TRBJ1-1, with D perhaps matching TRBD1 (5 bases). This CDR3 spans 13 amino acids. Germline V lookup: CDR1 LNHDA, CDR2 SQIVND (reference sequence). Trimming removed 5 bases from V and 0 bases from J, with 7 bases in between. CDR3 loop: CASSSGLNTEAFF. The CDR3 DNA is TGTGCCAGTAGTTCAGGGTTGAACACTGAAGCTTTCTTT.

The chain is built from TRBV7-9 and TRBJ2-7; D is perhaps TRBD2 (7 bases). The CDR3 consists of 15 residues. Germline CDR1 reads SEHNR; CDR2 reads FQNEAQ (reference sequence). Deletions cut 4 bases from V and 4 bases from J, with 17 bases between. CDR3 DNA: TGTGCCAGCAGCTCTGGACTAGGGGGTTCTTACGAGCAGTACTTC. Translating it yields CASSSGLGGSYEQYF.

The J gene is TRBJ1-2, the V gene TRBV11-2; no reliable D call. The ends were cut back, 1 base at V and 4 bases at J, with 10 bases in the middle. Germline CDR1 is SGHAT and CDR2 is FQNNGV. The CDR3 sequence is 14 residues long. In DNA form, the CDR3 reads TGTGCCAGCAGCTTAGGGGAGGGAGGCTATGGCTACACCTTC. The encoded protein is CASSLGEGGYGYTF.

The chain carries TRBV4-3 and TRBJ2-5; no reliable D call. Between the trimmed V and J ends, which lost 4 bases and 5 bases, there was a span of 14 bases. From germline, CDR1 is LGHNA and CDR2 YSLEER. CDR3 length: 14 amino acids. The CDR3 bases are TGCGCCAGCAGCCGGCTGAGAGGTGTGGAGACCCAGTACTTC. Protein: CASSRLRGVETQYF.

The V gene is TRBV19, the J gene TRBJ2-3, with D possibly TRBD2 on 6 matching bases. The V end lost 7 bases, the J end lost 1 base, and 9 bases lay between the germline ends. Germline lookup yields CDR1 LNHDA and CDR2 SQIVND (reference sequence). The CDR3 loop spans 13 amino acids. The CDR3 nucleotides read TGTGCCAGTATCAGGGAGGGCACAGATACGCAGTATTTT. It translates to CASIREGTDTQYF.

The chain joins TRBV19 to TRBJ2-1; D may be TRBD1 (6 bases). From germline, CDR1 is LNHDA and CDR2 SQIVND (reference sequence). The CDR3 has 15 amino acids. Trimming shortened V by 8 bases and J by 2 bases, and 16 bases separated the two germline ends. In DNA, the CDR3 is TGTGCCAGTGGGGACACTGACTATACCTACAATGAGCAGTTCTTC. The encoded protein is CASGDTDYTYNEQFF.

The chain recombines TRBV7-3 with TRBJ2-1, with D possibly being TRBD2 (7 bases). V lost 4 bases, J lost 6 bases, and 13 bases lay in between. CDR3 size: 14 residues. Germline assignment: CDR1 SGHTA and CDR2 FQGTGA. The CDR3 region has the DNA TGTGCCAGCAGCTCAGGGGAGGGCGGCAATGAGCAGTTCTTC. Encoded protein: CASSSGEGGNEQFF. Full variable domain (remainder filled in from reference TRBV7-3 and TRBJ2-1): GAGVSQTPSNKVTEKGKYVELRCDPISGHTALYWYRQSLGQGPEFLIYFQGTGAADDSGLPNDRFFAVRPEGSVSTLKIQRTERGDSAVYLCASSSGEGGNEQFFGPGTRLTVL.

Only a few counts were recorded for this clone. The chain uses TRBV19 and TRBJ2-2; D is unresolved. This CDR3 has 16 amino acids. Per germline, CDR1 LNHDA and CDR2 SQIVND (reference sequence). Trimming shortened V by 4 bases and J by 0 bases, and 12 bases separated the two germline ends. The chain's CDR3 is CASSSPHRTNTGELFF. The CDR3 nucleotides read TGTGCCAGTAGTAGCCCCCACAGAACGAACACCGGGGAGCTGTTTTTT. The whole variable domain, filled in from reference TRBV19 and TRBJ2-2, reads DGGITQSPKYLFRKEGQNVTLSCEQNLNHDAMYWYRQDPGQGLRLIYYSQIVNDFQKGDIAEGYSVSREKKESFPLTVTSAQKNPTAFYLCASSSPHRTNTGELFFGEGSRLTVL.

This chain joins TRBV4-1 and TRBJ2-2; TRBD2 aligns across 12 bases. The germline CDR1 and CDR2 sequences are MGHRA and YSYEKL. Losses at the gene ends were 4 bases for V and 5 bases for J; bases not matched to a gene: 8. This CDR3 has 17 amino acids. The CDR3 DNA follows: TGCGCCAGCAGCCTAAGACTAGCGGGAGACGTTACCGGGGAGCTGTTTTTT. Its protein product is CASSLRLAGDVTGELFF.

This clone was recorded once. This chain connects TRBV7-9 to TRBJ1-2, with unresolved D. This CDR3 contains 15 residues. Per germline, CDR1 SEHNR and CDR2 FQNEAQ (reference sequence). The V end lost 2 bases, the J end lost 4 bases, and 14 bases lay between the germline ends. As DNA, the CDR3 is TGTGCCAGCAGCTTAAATTGGCCAGGATCCTATGGCTACACCTTC. Its translation: CASSLNWPGSYGYTF.